This is a list of T cell receptor beta chains from one sample in a study of T cells in localized non-small cell lung cancer. Sequenced by immunoSEQ multiplex PCR; TCRdb stores in-frame clones only, minus some. Here the sample spans roughly 20,000 clones, 75% to 85% being singletons. Sequenced here: peripheral blood, sampled before any cancer treatment. The receptors derive from a man aged 40-75 years with stage I lung adenocarcinoma. Both conserved end residues are part of each CDR3. Each record gives: D gene, V gene, J gene, clone size, CDR3 protein, CDR3 DNA. D genes are given only for firm matches. The size field is filled for only some rows; it gives once, few, many or a size class.

d_call: NA
v_call: TRBV4-1
j_call: TRBJ1-1
clone_size: NA
cdr3_aa: CASSQAVLHTEAFF
cdr3_nt: TGCGCCAGCAGCCAAGCCGTCCTACACACTGAAGCTTTCTTT

d_call: NA
v_call: TRBV11-1
j_call: TRBJ1-2
clone_size: NA
cdr3_aa: CASSLGSGNYGYTF
cdr3_nt: TGTGCCAGCAGCTTAGGTTCAGGGAACTATGGCTACACCTTC

d_call: NA
v_call: TRBV19
j_call: TRBJ2-2
clone_size: few
cdr3_aa: CASTEGSAGELFF
cdr3_nt: TGTGCCAGTACCGAGGGGTCCGCCGGGGAGCTGTTTTTT

d_call: NA
v_call: TRBV6-4
j_call: TRBJ1-1
clone_size: NA
cdr3_aa: CASSAGGGTEAFF
cdr3_nt: TGTGCCAGCAGTGCGGGGGGTGGTACTGAAGCTTTCTTT

d_call: TRBD1
v_call: TRBV9
j_call: TRBJ2-7
clone_size: NA
cdr3_aa: CASSVGGTGAYEQYF
cdr3_nt: TGTGCCAGCAGCGTAGGCGGGACAGGGGCCTACGAGCAGTACTTC

d_call: NA
v_call: TRBV5-4
j_call: TRBJ2-7
clone_size: once
cdr3_aa: CASRVEGSYEQYF
cdr3_nt: TGTGCCAGCAGGGTCGAGGGGTCCTACGAGCAGTACTTC

d_call: NA
v_call: TRBV21-1
j_call: TRBJ2-7
clone_size: once
cdr3_aa: CACQTGYYEQYF
cdr3_nt: TGTGCCTGCCAGACAGGATACTACGAGCAGTACTTC

d_call: NA
v_call: TRBV27
j_call: TRBJ2-5
clone_size: NA
cdr3_aa: CASSFGTGTAGEQYF
cdr3_nt: TGTGCCAGCAGTTTCGGGACTGGGACGGCTGGGGAGCAGTACTTC

d_call: NA
v_call: TRBV7-9
j_call: TRBJ2-1
clone_size: NA
cdr3_aa: CASSSRGSLGNEQFF
cdr3_nt: TGTGCCAGCAGCTCTAGGGGGAGCCTGGGCAATGAGCAGTTCTTC

d_call: TRBD2
v_call: TRBV7-2
j_call: TRBJ2-5
clone_size: NA
cdr3_aa: CASSLEGLAGGPRGETQYF
cdr3_nt: TGTGCCAGCAGCTTAGAGGGACTAGCGGGGGGGCCGAGGGGAGAGACCCAGTACTTC

d_call: NA
v_call: TRBV6-4
j_call: TRBJ1-2
clone_size: NA
cdr3_aa: CASSVGTFYTF
cdr3_nt: TGTGCCAGCAGTGTCGGGACCTTCTACACCTTC

d_call: NA
v_call: TRBV10-2
j_call: TRBJ2-5
clone_size: NA
cdr3_aa: CASKQGVETQYF
cdr3_nt: TGCGCCAGCAAACAGGGTGTAGAGACCCAGTACTTC

d_call: TRBD1
v_call: TRBV30
j_call: TRBJ1-2
clone_size: NA
cdr3_aa: CAWSVQGQKYIF
cdr3_nt: TGTGCCTGGAGTGTACAGGGGCAGAAGTATATATTC

d_call: NA
v_call: TRBV16
j_call: TRBJ1-2
clone_size: once
cdr3_aa: CASSQYKPDSYGYTF
cdr3_nt: TGTGCCAGCAGCCAATACAAGCCTGATAGCTATGGCTACACCTTC

d_call: NA
v_call: TRBV2
j_call: TRBJ2-1
clone_size: NA
cdr3_aa: CASSVSRDNEQFF
cdr3_nt: TGTGCCAGCAGTGTTTCCAGGGACAATGAGCAGTTCTTC

d_call: TRBD2
v_call: TRBV5-4
j_call: TRBJ2-5
clone_size: few
cdr3_aa: CASSLVGLAGAEETQYF
cdr3_nt: TGTGCCAGCAGCCTAGTGGGACTAGCGGGAGCGGAGGAGACCCAGTACTTC

d_call: NA
v_call: TRBV5-8
j_call: TRBJ2-7
clone_size: NA
cdr3_aa: CASSLPGEDEQYF
cdr3_nt: TGTGCCAGCAGCTTGCCGGGGGAAGACGAGCAGTACTTC

d_call: NA
v_call: TRBV4-3
j_call: TRBJ2-5
clone_size: NA
cdr3_aa: CASSQDRGTQETQYF
cdr3_nt: TGCGCCAGCAGCCAAGATAGGGGGACCCAAGAGACCCAGTACTTC

d_call: NA
v_call: TRBV7-9
j_call: TRBJ2-7
clone_size: NA
cdr3_aa: CASSLEGGYEQYF
cdr3_nt: TGTGCCAGCAGCTTAGAAGGCGGCTACGAGCAGTACTTC

d_call: TRBD1
v_call: TRBV4-1
j_call: TRBJ2-7
clone_size: NA
cdr3_aa: CASSQAGRQGDEQYF
cdr3_nt: TGCGCCAGCAGCCAGGCGGGTCGACAGGGAGACGAGCAGTACTTC